The T cell receptor beta chain under discussion was sequenced for a study of vaccination and CD4 T cells after COVID-19. Study information: A positive SARS-CoV-2 nasal swab PCR result was recorded for each convalescent patient; nine were mild and one severe. Six men and four women formed the convalescents, two being Hispanic.

Stated treatment: approximately nine-day PBMC culture with coronavirus spike peptide pools or control peptides (ViraFEST assay). Comments on this clonotype: The target antigen is unknown.

There are 13 residues in the CDR3. Germline V CDR1 and CDR2: MNHEY, SVGEGT. V lost 4 bases and J lost 7; bases outside the gene matches: 5. Cultured CD4+ T cells had their DNA profiled by the Oncomine TCR Beta short-read assay. TCRdb fed the PCR reads into MiXCR, producing one record per CDR3 protein. The sample gives over 10,000 distinct CDR3 sequences, less than 50% of which show up once; 7% to 9.5% is in the top ten. V usage is TRBV6-2 or TRBV6-3 and J usage is TRBJ1-2; TRBD1 matches at 8 bases. The sequences come from CD4+ T cells from blood, cultured in vitro, collected after SARS-CoV-2 vaccination. The origin of this receptor is a human donor who had recovered from COVID-19. The CDR3, as DNA: TGTGCCAGCAGTTTGGACAGGGCGCGTGGCTACACCTTC. It specifies CASSLDRARGYTF.